This T cell receptor beta chain appears in the sequencing data of a study of shared clonotypes between healthy human individuals. Findings of the study overall: A generally larger estimated richness was seen in naive subsets than in memory subsets.

CD45RA-negative memory and CD45RA+ naive subsets were split from the CD4+ cells. Worth noting for this clone: Its antigen remains unknown.

Original analysis: Filtering of immunoSEQ junctional sequences could not match full-length read filtering. TCRdb keeps only in-frame clones here, not all; method: immunoSEQ multiplex PCR. The V and J calls and clone size come from that table; D and trimming were worked out from the DNA. The sample consists of over 1.4 million clones, around 97% of them appearing once. CDR1 and CDR2 (germline): SEHNR, FQNEAQ (reference sequence). This CDR3 has 18 residues. The V segment lost 1 base and the J segment 7 bases; nucleotides outside the gene matches: 17. Sequencing input: naive CD4+ T cells sorted from blood. Subset in this sample: CD45RA+ positively selected. The receptor was isolated from a man younger than 40 in good health. The chain uses TRBV7-9 and TRBJ2-7, with TRBD2 matching 9 bases. CDR3: CASSLGRIAGDTPREQYF. CDR3 DNA sequence: TGTGCCAGCAGCTTAGGAAGGATAGCGGGAGACACCCCTAGGGAGCAGTACTTC.